The following is a TCR beta chain sequence with its context. Its binding antigen is unknown. No per-base quality is available; no much larger clone lies one base away. Library preparation employed the immunoSEQ multiplex PCR assay. For the multiplex PCR, a mixture combining 60 forward primers for TCR Vbeta segments and 13 reverse primers for TCR Jbeta segments was used. The CDR3 region of rearranged TCR beta genes was amplified from genomic DNA with a multiplex PCR assay. Amplified TCR beta libraries were sequenced as 87-base-pair reads on the Illumina HiSeq System. The study's own analysis went as follows. A later analysis tallied around 82 million unique TCR beta chains across the 650 to 750 repertoires, and roughly 11 million of those chains were shared by two or more donors. Raw reads were error-corrected and collapsed into unique sequences by a nearest-neighbor algorithm in which closely related sequences were merged to remove PCR and sequencing errors. CDR3 sequences were aligned to IMGT reference sequences to assign V, D and J gene segments. For a sequence to be retained, a match of at least six nucleotides to both a V gene segment and a J gene segment was required. Rearrangements were classified as productive when the CDR3 lacked stop codons and remained in frame with V and J, and all other rearrangements were classified as non-productive. CDR3 was defined by IMGT convention, running from the second conserved V-encoded cysteine to the conserved J-encoded phenylalanine. In an earlier analysis of approximately 500 of the donors, sequences lacking an unambiguous match to a single V gene segment were excluded. In an earlier analysis of 587 of the donors, a V segment was called functional when productive rearrangements were above 56.7%, and segregating when the standard deviation between donors exceeded 5%. A statistical classification framework was built for diagnosing cytomegalovirus status from the catalog of TCR beta chain sequences. In a later analysis, TCR nucleotide sequences were compared against IMGT/GENE-DB human TR gene sequences so that V and J genes could be assigned. Using the TCRdist pipeline, a later analysis assigned CDR3 sequences along with most-parsimonious VDJ recombination scenarios. In a later analysis, each TCR beta chain was defined by its CDR3 amino acid sequence together with its V-gene family, and reads lacking a unique V-gene family were excluded. To address suspected cross-contamination and a sequencing artifact, a later analysis removed some 620 highly shared, low-generation-probability nucleotide sequences. In a later analysis, a clonal expansion index was calculated for each public chain from normalized within-repertoire ranks of inferred template counts. In a later analysis, generation probabilities were computed with a VDJ recombination model fitted to out-of-frame rearrangements, and the resulting probabilities were checked against IGoR. In a later analysis, hypergeometric tests were used to score TCR-TCR, TCR-HLA and TCR-CMV co-occurrence, with a repertoire-size bias correction applied to TCR pairs. False discovery rates were estimated in a later analysis by permuting HLA or CMV assignments 20 times. In a later analysis, co-occurring TCRs were grouped with DBSCAN, and TCRdist sequence similarity was added when clustering was performed within HLA-allele-positive subsets. Repertoires with fewer than 30,000 or more than 120,000 public chains were left out of co-occurrence clustering, as were five repertoires with anomalous nucleotide sharing. This is the immuneACCESS table as TCRdb keeps it, with only in-frame sequences that have V and J called. A part of the clones is gone; compared with another copy, unresolved V genes explain less than half, and the rest is unexplained. For V, J and clone size, that table is used; D and trimming come from the DNA. The sample has about 63,000 clones on record, over 60% of them singletons. The top ten constitute around 27% of the sample.

This entry is derived from a study of cytomegalovirus exposure and HLA in healthy donors (dated by TCRdb to about 2017). Study-wide context: In an earlier analysis of 587 of the donors, about 270 Gb of sequence data and 90 million to 130 million unique TCR beta sequences from 150 million to 200 million T cells were reported. An earlier analysis of 587 of the donors used high-throughput TCR beta sequencing to judge whether each TCR beta V gene segment behaved as functional or pseudogenic. The later analysis used no new phenotypic data to find candidate immune exposures, relying instead on TCR beta sequences and their occurrence across donors. Genome-wide SNP genotypes for about 65% of the 666 donors were used in a later genetic analysis, which treated that subset as a discovery cohort. Typing coverage differed by locus: A, B, C, DRB1 and DQB1 were typed in about 620-640 donors, DQA1 in approximately 520, DPA1 in some 600, and DPB1 in just under 480. A later analysis re-examined previously published TCR beta repertoires from just over 650 donors and added high-resolution HLA genotyping to investigate patterns of TCR occurrence. Several DR-DQ haplotypes were handled as single units for association and clustering, since linkage in the cohort was strong. Of the 300 to 400 genotyped donors, approximately 83% fell in the genetic ancestry cluster associated with self-reported Caucasian donors. Both class I and class II loci were covered by HLA typing, at four-digit resolution. High-throughput TCR immunosequencing, statistical association of individual TCRs with disease status, and machine learning were combined to predict cytomegalovirus infection status. Around 320 gigabases of sequencing data and tens of millions of unique TCR sequences were included in an early release covering about 700 HLA-typed donors. On average, around 200,000 unique TCR beta nucleotide sequences were sequenced per donor among more than 350 genotyped donors of the cohort, with roughly 18% of those sequences being non-productive. Donor age, sex, ethnicity and CMV serostatus were compiled alongside the repertoire data. Using immunosequencing, the study profiled T cell repertoires from about 620 subjects and related those repertoires to cytomegalovirus serostatus. Besides the first cohort of hundreds of subjects, a separate validation cohort made up of some 110 different subjects was used. All discovery cohort repertoires had been generated on a single sequencing platform. The study was designed to test whether signatures of past pathogen exposure could be identified by cataloging public T cell receptors. Study-wide conclusions, independent of this receptor: Presence/absence analyses assumed roughly uniform sequencing depth across donors, an assumption that may not hold. In a later analysis, the rate of TCR association differed among HLA loci, with DRB1 alleles having the most associated TCRs and HLA-C alleles having the fewest. A later analysis reported that several top co-occurrence clusters appeared linked to parvovirus B19, influenza, CMV and Epstein-Barr virus. Most TCR sequences were seen in very few donors, while some public TCRs were found in many individuals. The classifier was reported to diagnose cytomegalovirus status with high specificity and sensitivity in both the original and validation cohorts. Over 15 rarely observed V segments, including chromosome 9 orphons, were excluded from the earlier analysis of some 590 of the donors because counts were too low. According to the authors, the approach could potentially be generalized to other disease states and immunological phenotypes. The 87-base-pair reads could not distinguish some IMGT-functional V segments, including TRBV6-2 and TRBV6-3, so those segments were excluded. A further reported finding was that TCR beta sequences accurately predicted the HLA-A and HLA-B alleles for most subjects in the first cohort. In a later analysis, HLA-associated TCR beta chains showed more clonal expansion and lower generation probabilities than non-associated chains that were equally common. The cohort was sequenced for TCR beta chains only, and without alpha or paired-chain data the features that could be detected were limited. When HLA alleles, especially DR and DQ, strongly co-occurred, attributing TCR associations to individual alleles was difficult. A few of the identified cytomegalovirus-associated TCR beta chains were confirmed in vitro to be specific for cytomegalovirus antigens. For the cohort, immune exposure information was limited to CMV serostatus. An earlier analysis of 587 of the donors showed that most TCR beta V segments appeared in productive rearrangements either about 87% or about 30% of the time, which broadly matched IMGT annotations. In a later analysis, 16,951 TCR beta sequences were associated with specific HLA alleles at a false discovery rate of 0.05. In the study, 150 to 200 TCR beta chains were listed as associated with cytomegalovirus. Because some donors lacked HLA typing at each locus, the association tests relied only on the typed subset. An association between a missense DCLRE1C variant and V-gene and J-gene trimming of TCR beta chains was found in a later genetic analysis and replicated in an independent cohort. In a later genetic analysis, fewer N-insertions in productive TCRs were reported among donors in an Asian-associated ancestry cluster than the approximately 670-donor mean. In a later analysis, most CMV-associated TCR beta chains were found to appear HLA-restricted, with HLA associations seemingly driven largely by CMV exposure. Linkage disequilibrium might explain the correlated functional status among segregating V segments, but an unknown experimental factor could not be ruled out. A cluster of highly shared sequence variants was judged likely to be a technical artifact of the sequencing pipeline.

CDR1 MDHEN and CDR2 SYDVKM were looked up in the germline V gene. The junction carries 8 bases between V and J, which are trimmed by 3 bases and 3 bases respectively. There are 13 amino acids in the CDR3, from cysteine to phenylalanine inclusive. Left in the record is the CDR3 DNA by itself, 39 bases read in frame from the first base. In total, 666 healthy bone marrow donors made up the cohort. At the time of sampling, all cohort members were nominally healthy, though unrecorded immune exposures were likely present. The donor tested CMV seropositive and was one of the 289 seropositive cohort members. Every donor gave a peripheral blood sample, and the peripheral blood mononuclear cells from that sample were used for TCR beta sequencing. Genomic DNA was extracted from the blood cell samples with the Qiagen DNeasy Blood Extraction Kit.

The TCR originated in a man aged 45 to 65 in good health and CMV-seropositive. The sequence is built from TRBV28 and TRBJ1-2, with an unclear D gene assignment. Sample: PBMCs. At the DNA level, the sequence is TGTGCCAGCAGTTTCGTTACTTACTATGGCTACACCTTC. Translated, it gives CASSFVTYYGYTF.